This T cell receptor (beta chain) is from a study of T cells in Graves' hyperthyroidism and ophthalmopathy (dated by TCRdb to about 2019). Concerning the study at large: Peripheral blood samples were taken at initial diagnosis, before any treatment was given. Prospective prediction of ophthalmopathy was tested in an independent validation cohort of 18 to 20 hyperthyroidism patients and around 16 patients who later progressed to ophthalmopathy. TCR Vbeta CDR3 sequencing of 135 peripheral blood samples (under 45 ophthalmopathy, roughly 74 hyperthyroidism and some 17 progressor patients) is reported in the paper. Following sampling, methimazole starting at 30 mg daily was given to hyperthyroidism patients, and high-dose intravenous methylprednisolone was given to ophthalmopathy patients. For training and testing, the 110 or so patients in the discovery cohort were randomly divided in a 7:3 ratio. In addition, the study compared T-cell repertoires in thyroid tissue and in blood from a handful of Graves' hyperthyroidism patients. TCR V-J signatures able to tell the groups apart were searched for in a discovery cohort of 90 to 100 patients, of whom 43 had Graves' ophthalmopathy and roughly 58 had stable Graves' hyperthyroidism. General study outcomes and caveats: Most expanded thyroid clonotypes (frequency above 0.001) were also detected in blood, suggesting blood repertoires may reflect thyroid immune responses. In validation, the model predicted progression to ophthalmopathy a median of approximately 6.6 months before onset, with around 70% sensitivity and 72.22% specificity. A 13 V-J signature model separated ophthalmopathy from stable hyperthyroidism, with approximately 86% sensitivity and just under 84% specificity in cross-validation and 80%/75% in testing. Sample size was not statistically predetermined, and blinding of investigators to group allocation was not performed.

Amplification of TCR beta CDR3 regions was carried out from RNA transcripts. The TCR CDR3 was subjected to a first round of RT-PCR using the HTBI primer set and the Qiagen OneStep RT-PCR kit. Libraries were constructed in a second round of multiplex PCR, after which size selection and purification were carried out. Paired-end sequencing of the libraries was performed with 100 bp reads on an Illumina HiSeq2000. Per the authors' processing: SOAPnuke was used to process the raw data, removing reads that contained adapters or uncalled bases, had a mean Phred below 15, or lacked an exact match to the constant primer or identifier. High-quality paired reads were merged with COPE v1.2.5, and unique nucleotide sequences were defined as clonotypes. MiTCR v1.1 was used to align the clonotypes against IMGT TRBV, TRBD and TRBJ reference segments. Only V-J combinations with frequency above 0.0001, covering about 99% of repertoires, were analysed. A TCS score was defined as the ratio of F50 (clonal expansion) to E x V (chaos), with BLOSUM62-based TCRdist applied between CDR3 peptides within each V-J. Welch's t-statistics and random forest reduced 500 to 650 V-J features to 13, which were used in a naive Bayes classifier (R e1071). The similarity between thyroid and blood repertoires was quantified using the Morisita-Horn index. In-frame beta chains were kept once TCRdb had trimmed the public reads at Q25 with fastp and called clones with MiXCR. Every distinct CDR3 protein forms one entry, paired with its most common genes and DNA. The V and J calls, along with clone size, are taken from TCRdb and not from the paper's own processing. This sample comprises roughly 710,000 distinct CDR3 sequences, around a third of them detected only once. The biggest ten clones account for less than 35% of the sample.

Stable Graves' hyperthyroidism was defined as the absence of progression to ophthalmopathy over 18 months of follow-up. The hyperthyroidism patients were between 18 and 65 years old and newly diagnosed, with a disease duration of less than 2 months. Any patient with an uncontrolled infection, another autoimmune disease, pregnancy or lactation was excluded. Diagnoses were based on clinical symptoms, serum thyroxine and TRAb, thyroid ultrasound and orbital computed tomography. PBMCs were separated from roughly 10 ml of fresh peripheral blood using Ficoll-Paque density gradient centrifugation. Total RNA was extracted with Trizol reagent, and quality was checked on an Agilent 2100 Bioanalyzer. From a lookup of the germline V gene, CDR1 and CDR2 are ENHRY and SYGVKD. Cut back by 4 bases and 0 bases, the V and J ends lie 6 bases apart. The CDR3 measures 13 amino acids from cysteine to phenylalanine. Only the CDR3 DNA stays, 39 bases, in frame from base 1.

This clonotype has at least ten counts. The antigen it recognizes is unknown. No clone much larger than this one lies a single base away; base qualities are absent. Input material: blood. The rearranged segments are TRBV10-3 and TRBJ2-5; a confident D gene designation cannot be given. The source is a woman in her forties with Graves' hyperthyroidism. Here is the DNA: TGTGCCATCAGTGGGCTCGACCAAGAGACCCAGTACTTC. It encodes CAISGLDQETQYF.